The next 29 T cell receptor beta chains were all read from a single sample in a study of cytomegalovirus exposure and HLA in healthy donors. The PCR ran on 60 Vbeta and 13 Jbeta primers. Sequencing used immunoSEQ multiplex PCR; TCRdb keeps in-frame clones, though not all of them. The table lists about 170,000 clones, 73% of them singletons. The specimen sequenced was PBMCs. The source of these receptors is a woman aged 18-29 years in good health and CMV-seropositive.

The rearrangement links TRBV5-4 to TRBJ2-5; 11 nucleotides match TRBD2. The CDR3 has 16 amino acids. The ends lost 4 bases at V and 0 bases at J; junction bases unmatched: 5. Germline V gene lookup returns CDR1 SGHNT and CDR2 YYREEE (reference sequence). The CDR3, as DNA: TGTGCCAGCAGCATGGTAGCGGGGGGGTACCAAGAGACCCAGTACTTC. Encoded protein: CASSMVAGGYQETQYF.

V usage is TRBV10-3 and J usage is TRBJ2-7; a weak D match, TRBD1 (6 bases). This CDR3 contains 15 residues. V shed 3 bases and J shed 0 bases, with 12 bases lying between them. Per germline, CDR1 ENHRY and CDR2 SYGVKD. CDR3 region: CAISDAGQLSYEQYF. DNA of the CDR3: TGTGCCATCAGTGATGCAGGACAGCTCTCCTACGAGCAGTACTTC.

In the case of this clone: No DNA is shown, since the ends of the CDR3 on it are uncertain; the CDR3 is the one TCRdb lists. The chain couples TRBV19 to TRBJ1-2; the DNA was not used to check the table's D call, TRBD1. The length of the CDR3 is 15 amino acids, counting both ends. Germline V gene data show CDR1 as LNHDA and CDR2 as SQIVND (reference sequence). The CDR3 is CASTSGQGRNYGYTF.

This clone was observed a few times. The chain is built from TRBV9 and TRBJ2-7; D is possibly TRBD1 (5 bases). Germline V CDR1 and CDR2: SGDLS, YYNGEE. The CDR3 is 15 amino acids. The V gene lost 4 bases and the J gene lost 3 bases, with 17 bases spanning the gap. The CDR3 DNA follows: TGTGCCAGCAGCCTCACCCCAGACAGTTACTACGAGCAGTACTTC. Translating gives CASSLTPDSYYEQYF.

The V gene is TRBV5-5, the J gene TRBJ1-1; no clear D. V gave up 3 bases and J gave up 5 bases, with 5 bases separating them. Germline values: CDR1 SGHKS, CDR2 YYEKEE (reference sequence). This CDR3 is 11 amino acids long. CDR3 amino acids: CASSSNTEAFF. In DNA, the CDR3 is TGTGCCAGCAGCTCCAATACTGAAGCTTTCTTT. Complete variable domain (other parts from reference TRBV5-5 and TRBJ1-1): DAGVTQSPTHLIKTRGQQVTLRCSPISGHKSVSWYQQVLGQGPQFIFQYYEKEERGRGNFPDRFSARQFPNYSSELNVNALLLGDSALYLCASSSNTEAFFGQGTRLTVV.

CDR3 bases: TGTGCCAGCAGCTCTCGTAGCGGGAACACAGATACGCAGTATTTT. It codes for CASSSRSGNTDTQYF. The V and J genes are TRBV7-3 and TRBJ2-3, with TRBD2 matching 8 bases. The CDR3 contains 15 residues. CDR1 is SGHTA and CDR2 is FQGTGA in the germline V gene. V was clipped by 4 bases and J by 2 bases; unmatched bases: 5. Full variable domain (missing parts from reference TRBV7-3 and TRBJ2-3): GAGVSQTPSNKVTEKGKYVELRCDPISGHTALYWYRQSLGQGPEFLIYFQGTGAADDSGLPNDRFFAVRPEGSVSTLKIQRTERGDSAVYLCASSSRSGNTDTQYFGPGTRLTVL.

This clone qualifies as hyperexpanded. The chain has TRBV6-1 and TRBJ2-2, with 10 positions matching TRBD2. J lost 5 bases, V lost 2 bases, and 8 bases had no gene match. This CDR3 has 17 amino acids. The germline CDR1 and CDR2 sequences are MNHNS and SASEGT. This CDR3 is CASSEKAGGPGTGELFF. Here the CDR3 DNA reads TGTGCCAGCAGTGAAAAAGCGGGGGGGCCGGGAACCGGGGAGCTGTTTTTT.

This sequence joins TRBV18 and TRBJ2-7, with D tentatively TRBD2 (5 bases). This CDR3 has 13 residues. The V end was cut by 3 bases, the J end by 4 bases, with 10 bases between. From germline, CDR1 is KGHSH and CDR2 LQKENI. The CDR3 protein is CASSPGVGYEQYF. In nucleotides, the CDR3 is TGTGCCAGCTCACCCGGGGTTGGGTACGAGCAGTACTTC.

This chain joins TRBV7-6 and TRBJ1-6; 8 bases match TRBD1. The CDR3 extends over 15 amino acids. J was trimmed by 9 bases and V by 1 base; bases with no gene match: 5. Germline CDR1 and CDR2: SGHVS and FNYEAQ. The CDR3 sequence: CASSLVGQGGSPLHF. The CDR3 region has the DNA TGTGCCAGCAGCTTAGTAGGACAGGGTGGTTCACCCCTCCACTTT.

This chain links TRBV19 with TRBJ2-2; TRBD1 matches 7 bases. CDR1 and CDR2 (germline): LNHDA, SQIVND (reference sequence). V trimming: 6 bases; J trimming: 3 bases; junction bases outside the gene matches: 4. This CDR3 has 14 amino acids. The CDR3, as DNA: TGTGCCAGTAGCAGACAGGGAGACACCGGGGAGCTGTTTTTT. Translated, it gives CASSRQGDTGELFF.

This chain uses TRBV4-3 with TRBJ2-1; 8 bases fit TRBD2. Germline trimming cut 2 bases from V and 2 bases from J; bases unmatched to any gene: 2. The CDR3 spans 15 residues. CDR1 LGHNA and CDR2 YSLEER come from the germline V gene. Written as DNA, the CDR3 is TGCGCCAGCAGCCAAATAGCGGGGACCTACAATGAGCAGTTCTTC. It is translated as CASSQIAGTYNEQFF.

This clone was observed a few times. This chain links TRBV6-6 with TRBJ1-2; perhaps TRBD1 as D (6 bases). V gave up 4 bases and J gave up 4 bases, with 16 bases separating them. Germline V gene lookup returns CDR1 MNHNY and CDR2 SVGAGI (reference sequence). This CDR3 region has 15 residues. CDR3 sequence (DNA): TGTGCCAGCAGTTTCGAACAGGGCGGACGCTATGGCTACACCTTC. This translates into CASSFEQGGRYGYTF.

The rearrangement links TRBV30 to TRBJ2-1; perhaps TRBD2 as D (6 bases). V lost 3 bases to trimming and J lost 8 bases, with 11 bases between them. CDR1 and CDR2 from the germline V gene are GTSNPN and SVGIG (reference sequence). The CDR3 has 12 amino acids. CDR3 bases: TGTGCCTGGAGGCCGGGGGAGGATGAGCAGTTCTTC. This translates into CAWRPGEDEQFF.

This clone was found a few times. Other nucleotide sequences in the sample specify the same CDR3. The rearrangement uses TRBV5-1 and TRBJ2-1, with D maybe TRBD1 (5 bases). Germline CDR1 is SGHRS and CDR2 is YFSETQ. CDR3 size: 11 residues. Trimming removed 2 bases from V and 9 bases from J, with 6 bases in between. The CDR3 sequence is CASSFRGEQFF. CDR3 nucleotides: TGCGCCAGCAGCTTTAGGGGTGAGCAGTTCTTC.

The genes are TRBV6-6 and TRBJ2-7; 7 bases are a match to TRBD1. V gave up 0 bases and J gave up 5 bases; unmatched junction bases: 7. Germline-derived CDR1 and CDR2 are MNHNY and SVGAGI (reference sequence). This CDR3 has 15 residues. CDR3 loop: CASSYSWDRDNEQYF. The CDR3 nucleotides are TGTGCCAGCAGTTACTCGTGGGACAGAGATAACGAGCAGTACTTC.

The CDR3 protein is CAISETMGQVDIQYF. The CDR3, as DNA: TGTGCCATCAGTGAGACTATGGGACAGGTGGACATTCAGTACTTC. The V and J genes are TRBV10-3 and TRBJ2-4; 8 nucleotides line up with TRBD1. In germline, CDR1 is ENHRY, CDR2 SYGVKD. J was trimmed by 8 bases and V by 2 bases; bases with no gene match: 8. CDR3 size: 15 residues.

The gene calls are TRBV5-1 and TRBJ2-3, with TRBD2 as a possible D gene (6 bases). This CDR3 is 14 amino acids long. The V and J ends lost 5 bases and 0 bases respectively, with 10 bases between them. CDR1 and CDR2 (germline): SGHRS, YFSETQ. The CDR3 region is CASRSGPSTDTQYF. CDR3 sequence (DNA): TGCGCCAGCAGGAGCGGGCCTAGCACAGATACGCAGTATTTT.

CDR3 region: CASSQGTSVRTGELFF. CDR3 coding DNA: TGCGCCAGCAGCCAAGGGACTAGCGTTCGCACCGGGGAGCTGTTTTTT. The chain uses TRBV4-3 and TRBJ2-2; 9 bases align to TRBD2. This CDR3 has 16 residues. The ends lost 1 base at V and 4 bases at J; junction bases unmatched: 4. CDR1 LGHNA and CDR2 YSLEER come from the germline V gene.

This clone came up a few times. The rearrangement uses TRBV6-1 and TRBJ2-1; 10 bases are shared with TRBD1. Germline V gene sequence: CDR1 MNHNS, CDR2 SASEGT. The CDR3 consists of 15 residues. V was clipped by 6 bases and J by 3 bases; unmatched bases: 5. The CDR3 nucleotides are TGTGCCAGCAGACGGACAGGGGGATTCTACAATGAGCAGTTCTTC. This sequence encodes CASRRTGGFYNEQFF.

V and J are TRBV5-8 and TRBJ1-4; maybe TRBD1 (5 bases). The germline CDR1 and CDR2 sequences are SGHTS and YDEGEE. The ends were cut back, 0 bases at V and 8 bases at J, with 11 bases in the middle. This CDR3 region has 14 residues. CDR3 sequence reads: CASSLVRGSEKLFF. The CDR3 bases are TGTGCCAGCAGCTTGGTAAGGGGATCGGAAAAACTGTTTTTT.

The V call is TRBV28, the J call TRBJ2-7; 8 bases agree with TRBD1. The CDR3 has 15 residues. Trimming removed 8 bases from V and 2 bases from J; junction bases left unmatched: 11. Germline V lookup: CDR1 MDHEN, CDR2 SYDVKM. The CDR3: CASGTGTGLTYEQYF. CDR3 DNA sequence: TGTGCCAGCGGGACCGGGACAGGCTTGACCTACGAGCAGTACTTC.

The chain couples TRBV5-1 to TRBJ2-6, with TRBD1 matching 7 bases. Per the germline V gene, CDR1 is SGHRS and CDR2 is YFSETQ. V lost 1 base and J lost 1; bases outside the gene matches: 5. The CDR3 covers 17 residues. The CDR3 nucleotides read TGCGCCAGCAGCTTGAGGACAGGTACTTCTGGGGCCAACGTCCTGACTTTC. Protein product: CASSLRTGTSGANVLTF.

V usage is TRBV5-1 and J usage is TRBJ2-3, with 14 bases lining up with TRBD2. CDR1 and CDR2 (germline): SGHRS, YFSETQ. Trimming took 0 bases from V and 0 from J; bases not matched to a gene: 3. The CDR3 has 18 residues. The CDR3 coding sequence is TGCGCCAGCAGCTTGGGGACTAGCGGGGGGCCGAGCACAGATACGCAGTATTTT. This gives the protein CASSLGTSGGPSTDTQYF.

The chain links TRBV9 to TRBJ1-1, with D possibly TRBD1 on 5 matching bases. This CDR3 contains 12 residues. With 4 bases removed from V and 7 bases from J, the gap between germline ends came to 11 bases. Germline loops: CDR1 SGDLS, CDR2 YYNGEE. The CDR3 is CASSPGGGEAFF. CDR3 DNA: TGTGCCAGCAGCCCCGGGGGTGGTGAAGCTTTCTTT. Variable domain in full (rest from reference TRBV9 and TRBJ1-1): DSGVTQTPKHLITATGQRVTLRCSPRSGDLSVYWYQQSLDQGLQFLIQYYNGEERAKGNILERFSAQQFPDLHSELNLSSLELGDSALYFCASSPGGGEAFFGQGTRLTVV.

V is TRBV6-6 and J is TRBJ1-1; no clear D gene. V lost 8 bases and J lost 0, with 16 bases in between. This CDR3 contains 15 residues. Germline lookup yields CDR1 MNHNY and CDR2 SVGAGI (reference sequence). CDR3 coding DNA: TGTGCCAGCCTGGGCAGCCACAAAATGAACACTGAAGCTTTCTTT. Amino acid sequence: CASLGSHKMNTEAFF.

The rearrangement links TRBV5-1 to TRBJ2-5, with D perhaps matching TRBD1 (8 bases). The germline gives CDR1 SGHRS, CDR2 YFSETQ. Trimming took off 2 bases at V and 3 bases at J, with 14 bases between the two ends. The CDR3 is made up of 15 amino acids. The CDR3 is CASSFGQGGEETQYF. The CDR3 nucleotides are TGCGCCAGCAGCTTTGGACAGGGAGGGGAAGAGACCCAGTACTTC.

The chain employs TRBV14 and TRBJ1-2; D possibly corresponds to TRBD1 (6 bases). The CDR3 length is 12 residues. Germline loops: CDR1 SGHDN, CDR2 FVKESK. V lost 3 bases to trimming and J lost 8 bases, with 10 bases between them. DNA of the CDR3: TGTGCCAGCAGCCATTCAGGGGTCGGCTACACCTTC. As protein: CASSHSGVGYTF.

In its sample, this clone was seen a few times. The rearrangement uses TRBV27 and TRBJ2-6; the D is unclear. The V gene lost 6 bases and the J gene lost 0 bases, with 9 bases spanning the gap. Germline loops: CDR1 MNHEY, CDR2 SMNVEV (reference sequence). The CDR3 length is 15 residues. The CDR3 DNA reads TGTGCCAGCAGGGCACCACGCTCTGGGGCCAACGTCCTGACTTTC. Its translation is CASRAPRSGANVLTF.

The V and J genes are TRBV30 and TRBJ1-4; maybe TRBD1 (5 bases). Trimming removed 4 bases at V and 0 bases at J, with 9 bases between. The CDR3 covers 14 residues. Germline values: CDR1 GTSNPN, CDR2 SVGIG (reference sequence). CDR3 residues: CAWIDRATNEKLFF. In nucleotides, the CDR3 is TGTGCCTGGATCGACAGAGCAACTAATGAAAAACTGTTTTTT. The whole variable domain, remainder taken from reference TRBV30 and TRBJ1-4, is SQTIHQWPATLVQPVGSPLSLECTVEGTSNPNLYWYRQAAGRGLQLLFYSVGIGQISSEVPQNLSASRPQDRQFILSSKKLLLSDSGFYLCAWIDRATNEKLFFGSGTQLSVL.